This T cell receptor beta chain was retrieved from a study of identical twins (dated by TCRdb to the mid-2010s). Background on the whole study: The study deep-sequenced TCR alpha and beta repertoires from monozygotic twins, unrelated adults of various ages and cord blood to test whether fetal clonotypes persist. To rule out contamination, replicate twin experiments were performed at different times with different library preparation protocols. Study-wide conclusions, independent of this receptor: Because the same donors could not be followed over many years, conclusions were based on cross-sectional statistical analysis. Zero-insertion analyses could be partly confounded by invariant T cells such as MAIT and iNKT, although diverse VJ usage argued against such confounding for most clonotypes. A weaker excess of twin sharing was found in beta out-of-frame sequences because the signal-to-noise ratio was lowered by fewer shared sequences. Out-of-frame TCR alpha sequences shared between twins showed an excess of low generation-probability sequences compared with coincidental sharing between unrelated individuals. In monozygotic twins, out-of-frame TCR alpha sharing was systematically underestimated by recombination models, although the models agreed with sharing between unrelated individuals. Fewer insertions were carried by abundant cord blood beta clonotypes; a weaker similar trend was observed in young adult naive repertoires, while no such trend was observed in memory repertoires.

This clonotype has ten or more counts. The target of this receptor is not known. There are no base qualities to consult, and no much larger clone falls within one base. The V end loses 3 bases and the J end loses 6 bases, and a stretch of 8 bases separates them. Spanning cysteine to phenylalanine, the CDR3 consists of 12 amino acids. Of the read, only the CDR3 DNA is kept; its 36 bases are in frame from base 1. To prepare the library, 5' RACE was applied. The run used an Illumina HiSeq 2000. Template switching added a universal primer binding site, and the final cDNA carried a unique molecular identifier that allowed TCR cDNA molecules to be counted accurately. Specific primers in the conserved constant-segment region were used to synthesize first-strand cDNA for TCR alpha and beta chains. Each cDNA library was double barcoded, with a SMART-Mk sample barcode plus Illumina barcodes, to control for contamination. Two successive PCR steps introduced TruSeq adapter sequences along with Illumina sample barcodes. TCR alpha and beta cDNA libraries were sequenced on the Illumina HiSeq platform with custom primers. As for the original processing: Raw reads were processed with MiGEC to extract unique molecular identifiers, and MiXCR was used to determine CDR3 positions. For each individual, recombination models were inferred using an EM algorithm with the repgenHMM and IGoR tools. Shared clonotype analysis was performed with the tcR package in R, normalizing sharing by the product of cloneset sizes. Out-of-frame nonproductive sequences were analyzed to study raw recombination free of thymic and clonal selection effects. TCRdb applied fastp at Q25 and MiXCR to the public reads, then kept only in-frame beta chains. Identical CDR3 protein sequences are pooled into one entry, listed with their most common genes and DNA. TCRdb assigned the V and J calls; the authors' analysis was not used. The table for this sample lists a few hundred thousand distinct CDR3 sequences; around 8.8% of them were counted only once. Of the sample, less than 4% is held by the ten largest clones.

Every donor was a healthy Caucasian. Three pairs of female monozygotic twins, all aged roughly 18 to 29 years, made up the twin cohort. Positive isolation kits from Invitrogen were used to isolate the CD4+ and CD8+ T cell populations. The same data also went into a second study, on yellow fever vaccine responses in identical twins. The second source states: The T cell response to vaccination in identical twins was reported by the authors to appear partly convergent and partly personalized. The study precisely tracked vaccine-responding T cell clones in identical twins.

The clonotype comes from a young woman in good health. This sequence uses TRBV12-3 or TRBV12-4 and TRBJ1-1; TRBD1 is a weak D gene call, 6 bases matching. The sample comprised CD8+ T cells sorted from blood. The CDR3 protein: CASSFGGPEAFF. The DNA reads as follows: TGTGCCAGCAGTTTCGGGGGGCCTGAAGCTTTCTTT.